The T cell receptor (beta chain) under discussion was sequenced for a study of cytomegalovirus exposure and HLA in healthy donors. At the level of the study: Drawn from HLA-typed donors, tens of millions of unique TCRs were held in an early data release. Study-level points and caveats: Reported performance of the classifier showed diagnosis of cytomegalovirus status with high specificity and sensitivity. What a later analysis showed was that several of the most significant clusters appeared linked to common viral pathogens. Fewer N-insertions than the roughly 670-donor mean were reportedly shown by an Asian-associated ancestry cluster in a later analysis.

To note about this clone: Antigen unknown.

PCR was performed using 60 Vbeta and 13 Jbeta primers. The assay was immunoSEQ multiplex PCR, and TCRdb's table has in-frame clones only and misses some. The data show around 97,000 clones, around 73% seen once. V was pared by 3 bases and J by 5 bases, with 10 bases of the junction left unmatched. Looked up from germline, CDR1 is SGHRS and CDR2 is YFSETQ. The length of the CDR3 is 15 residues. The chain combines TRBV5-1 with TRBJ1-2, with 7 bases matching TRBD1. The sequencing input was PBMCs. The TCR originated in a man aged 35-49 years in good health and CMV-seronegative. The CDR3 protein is CASSSSTGHWYGYTF. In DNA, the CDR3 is TGCGCCAGCAGCTCCTCGACAGGGCATTGGTATGGCTACACCTTC.